The T cell receptor beta chain described here comes from a study of T cell repertoires in cytomegalovirus infection. As for the study in general: Matching HLA type, along with CMV infection, was indicated by public TCR beta signatures.

Study-level results: The response measured ex vivo was dominated by TCR beta clonotypes (HLA-C-restricted and CMV-specific).

This clonotype came up many times. Its antigen is not identified. With 4 bases removed from V and 4 bases from J, the gap between germline ends came to 13 bases. The CDR3 extends over 15 amino acids. The germline CDR1 and CDR2 sequences are LNHDA and SQIVND (reference sequence). From the reads, TCRdb called clonotypes with MiXCR, one entry per CDR3 protein. The sample lists approximately 500,000 distinct CDR3 sequences; around 10% were seen once. The sequenced material came from PBMCs. V is TRBV19 and J is TRBJ2-2; D remains unclear. This receptor was taken from a human donor in good health (CMV status not recorded). Some clones in this sample may be carry-over from other donors' samples. The CDR3 reads CASSRIGSGTGELFF. For the CDR3, the DNA is TGTGCCAGTAGTAGGATAGGGTCTGGCACCGGGGAGCTGTTTTTT.